The rows below give T cell receptor beta chains drawn from one sample of a study of T cell repertoires in cytomegalovirus infection. Each CDR3 protein gets one entry after TCRdb re-called the reads with MiXCR. The sample records around 230,000 distinct CDR3 sequences, approximately 6.7% being singletons. Sequenced sample: PBMCs. The origin of the receptors is a human donor in good health (CMV status not recorded). Some clones in this sample may be carry-over from other donors' samples. CDR3s include the opening cysteine and the closing phenylalanine or tryptophan. The order of the fields is clone size, J gene, V gene, D gene, CDR3 DNA, CDR3 protein. A D gene is named only where the DNA matches it firmly. The size entry is marked missing in some rows and otherwise reads once, few, many or a size class.

few,TRBJ1-1,TRBV20-1,TRBD1,TGCAGTGCTAGGGGACGGACAGGGACGAACACTGAAGCTTTCTTT,CSARGRTGTNTEAFF
many,TRBJ2-1,TRBV7-2,.,TGTGCCAGCAGCTTATGGAATGAGCAGTTCTTC,CASSLWNEQFF
many,TRBJ2-3,TRBV29-1,.,TGCAGCGTTGAAGATAGGGCGATGAGCACAGATACGCAGTATTTT,CSVEDRAMSTDTQYF
many,TRBJ2-6,TRBV29-1,.,TGCAGCGTAGAACAAGGACATTCTGGGGCCAACGTCCTGACTTTC,CSVEQGHSGANVLTF
many,TRBJ1-4,TRBV20-1,TRBD1,TGCAGTGCTAGAGATAGCCGGGACAGCAATGAAAAACTGTTTTTT,CSARDSRDSNEKLFF
many,TRBJ1-2,TRBV7-9,.,TGTGCCAGCAGCCGAAGCGGGGGAGGGATCCATGGCTACACCTTC,CASSRSGGGIHGYTF
many,TRBJ1-2,TRBV6-5,.,TGTGCCAGCAGTTACTCCGGGGACAACTATGGCTACACCTTC,CASSYSGDNYGYTF
many,TRBJ2-1,TRBV5-6,.,TGTGCCAGCAGCTTGGGGGGTTCTGAGCCCCGCTCCTACAATGAGCAGTTCTTC,CASSLGGSEPRSYNEQFF
many,TRBJ2-7,TRBV29-1,.,TGCAGCGTTACAGTGAACTCCTACGAGCAGTACTTC,CSVTVNSYEQYF
.,TRBJ2-1,TRBV29-1,.,TGCAGCGTTGAAGATGGGGATGTAGGGCAGTTCTTC,CSVEDGDVGQFF
many,TRBJ2-7,TRBV5-4,.,TGTGCCAGCAGCCGGGGGTGGGGTGAGCAGTACTTC,CASSRGWGEQYF
many,TRBJ2-1,TRBV19,TRBD2,TGTGCCAGTAGTGTACTAGCGGGGGGGCCGAACAATGAGCAGTTCTTC,CASSVLAGGPNNEQFF
many,TRBJ2-2,TRBV5-1,.,TGCGCCAGCAGCGTAGGAACAGGGATCGCCGGGGAGCTGTTTTTT,CASSVGTGIAGELFF
many,TRBJ1-1,TRBV5-4,TRBD1,TGTGCCAGCAGCCGGGGGACAGCAAACACTGAAGCTTTCTTT,CASSRGTANTEAFF
few,TRBJ2-2,TRBV20-1,TRBD1,TGCAGTGCTAGAGCTCTGACAGGGGCTTACACCGGGGAGCTGTTTTTT,CSARALTGAYTGELFF
many,TRBJ1-1,TRBV4-2,TRBD1,TGTGCCAGCAGCCAAGGAGGGACAGGGTTGACTGAAGCTTTCTTT,CASSQGGTGLTEAFF
many,TRBJ1-2,TRBV7-9,.,TGTGCCAGCAGCTTAGTTGGCAGGGGAAGTGGCTACACCTTC,CASSLVGRGSGYTF
many,TRBJ1-1,TRBV4-3,.,TGCGCCAGCAGCCAAGAATTAAGGGCTGAAGCTTTCTTT,CASSQELRAEAFF
many,TRBJ1-5,TRBV6-2/TRBV6-3,TRBD1,TGTGCCAGCAGTTTCCAGACAGGGAGGGCTTCTTCAATTAGCAATCAGCCCCAGCATTTT,CASSFQTGRASSISNQPQHF
few,TRBJ2-2,TRBV12-3/TRBV12-4,TRBD2,TGTGCCAGCAGGGCTAGCGGGGGGGCCTCCGGGGAGCTGTTTTTT,CASRASGGASGELFF
many,TRBJ2-5,TRBV2,.,TGTGCCAGCAGTTACGTGCAAGAGACCCAGTACTTC,CASSYVQETQYF
many,TRBJ1-5,TRBV2,.,TGTGCCAGCAAAGGGGGGGGGGTTAGCAATCAGCCCCAGCATTTT,CASKGGGVSNQPQHF
few,TRBJ1-1,TRBV30,.,TGTGCCTGGAGTGTACGGGGATACACTGAAGCTTTCTTT,CAWSVRGYTEAFF
medium-sized,TRBJ1-1,TRBV12-3/TRBV12-4,.,TGTGCCAGCAGCTTACAGGGGAACACTGAAGCTTTCTTT,CASSLQGNTEAFF
many,TRBJ2-4,TRBV7-8,.,TGTGCCAGCAGCCCCCAACCCCGTAATCAGGCGGTAGCCAAAAACATTCAGTACTTC,CASSPQPRNQAVAKNIQYF
.,TRBJ2-5,TRBV29-1,TRBD2,TGCAGCGTGGGCGGGGGGCCTAAGAGTCTAAAAGAGACCCAGTACTTC,CSVGGGPKSLKETQYF
many,TRBJ2-1,TRBV7-2,TRBD2,TGTGCCAGCAGCGTTAGCGGGGGGTCCTACAATGAGCAGTTCTTC,CASSVSGGSYNEQFF
many,TRBJ2-2,TRBV5-4,.,TGTGCCAGCAGCTCTATAGGGGGAGTCGCGAACACCGGGGAGCTGTTTTTT,CASSSIGGVANTGELFF
many,TRBJ1-1,TRBV9,TRBD1,TGTGCCAGCAGCGCGCATGGAACAGGGGGCTGGTACACTGAAGCTTTCTTT,CASSAHGTGGWYTEAFF
many,TRBJ1-1,TRBV12-3/TRBV12-4,.,TGTGCCAGCAGAGTGAACACTGAAGCTTTCTTT,CASRVNTEAFF
many,TRBJ2-1,TRBV12-3/TRBV12-4,.,TGTGCCAGCAGTTTACGCGGACCCTACCTCAATGAGCAGTTCTTC,CASSLRGPYLNEQFF
many,TRBJ2-7,TRBV11-3,TRBD2,TGTGCCAGCAGCGTGGGGGAGGGCTACGAGCAGTACTTC,CASSVGEGYEQYF
many,TRBJ2-5,TRBV29-1,.,TGCAGCGTTGAAGATCGGGCCAATCCCCAAGAGACCCAGTACTTC,CSVEDRANPQETQYF